The 28 T cell receptor beta chains in this list originate from one sample, sequenced in a study of T cell responses to AZD1222 COVID-19 vaccine. The method was immunoSEQ multiplex PCR; TCRdb's version includes in-frame clones alone and lacks a portion of them. The sample records 75,000 to 90,000 clones, more than 75% being singletons. Sequencing was performed on peripheral blood, taken on day 0 of AZD1222 vaccination. All receptors derive from an adult in good health.

The J gene is TRBJ2-7, the V gene TRBV5-1; D unclear. V lost 4 bases and J 3 bases, leaving 23 bases between the germline ends. The CDR3 extends over 17 amino acids. Germline V gives CDR1 SGHRS, CDR2 YFSETQ. The DNA of the CDR3 is TGCGCCAGCAGCAATTCCCACCTCGGCGGCGCGAACTACGAGCAGTACTTC. It translates to CASSNSHLGGANYEQYF.

This clone was picked up one time. The chain recombines TRBV7-8 with TRBJ1-5; 7 positions agree with TRBD1. The CDR3 loop spans 16 amino acids. Germline V gene sequence: CDR1 SGHVS, CDR2 FQNEAQ. Losses at the gene ends were 5 bases for V and 0 bases for J; bases not matched to a gene: 7. CDR3 protein: CASSLTGTVSNQPQHF. In DNA, the CDR3 is TGTGCCAGCAGCCTTACCGGGACAGTTAGCAATCAGCCCCAGCATTTT.

The CDR3 DNA follows: TGCAGCGTTGCCAAACGAAACACCATATATTTT. Protein sequence: CSVAKRNTIYF. V and J are TRBV29-1 and TRBJ1-3, with D hard to call. Trimming left V 4 bases short and J 5 bases short, with 6 bases between. Germline V lookup: CDR1 SQVTM, CDR2 ANQGSEA. The CDR3 sequence is 11 residues long.

The table lists this clone with a few counts. The CDR3 DNA sequence: TGCAGCGTTGAAGCGGGGGGATACGAGCAGTACTTC. The encoded protein is CSVEAGGYEQYF. The chain uses TRBV29-1 and TRBJ2-7, with 7 bases matching TRBD2. V was clipped by 1 base and J by 4 bases; unmatched bases: 1. The CDR3 sequence is 12 residues long. Looked up from germline, CDR1 is SQVTM and CDR2 is ANQGSEA.

The rearrangement uses TRBV4-1 and TRBJ2-4, with 9 bases matching TRBD1. The CDR3 has 16 amino acids. The J segment lost 4 bases and the V segment lost 0 bases, leaving 4 bases of the junction unmatched. Per the germline V gene, CDR1 is MGHRA and CDR2 is YSYEKL. The DNA for the CDR3 is TGCGCCAGCAGCCAAGAAGCGGGACAGGGTAAAAACATTCAGTACTTC. Residues: CASSQEAGQGKNIQYF.

The chain combines TRBV9 with TRBJ1-1; D ambiguous. Trimming pared 4 bases from V and 4 bases from J, leaving 17 bases between. Germline CDR1 and CDR2: SGDLS and YYNGEE. This CDR3 is built from 15 residues. The CDR3 DNA sequence: TGTGCCAGCAGCTCCCTGGGCGGGGAGGGCACTGAAGCTTTCTTT. Its translation: CASSSLGGEGTEAFF.

V is TRBV28 and J is TRBJ2-5, with D unresolved. Per germline, CDR1 MDHEN and CDR2 SYDVKM. The CDR3 consists of 13 residues. V dropped 8 bases and J dropped 6 bases, with 16 bases sitting between them. CDR3 DNA sequence: TGTGCCAGCTCCCCGGTGGTGAGACAGACCCAGTACTTC. This translates into CASSPVVRQTQYF.

The gene calls are TRBV5-1 and TRBJ2-7; 7 bases fit TRBD1. With V trimmed by 4 bases and J by 0 bases, 7 bases remained unmatched. CDR1 SGHRS and CDR2 YFSETQ come from the germline V gene. CDR3 length: 15 amino acids. CDR3 sequence reads: CASSRGQSGSYEQYF. The CDR3, as DNA: TGCGCCAGCAGCCGGGGACAGTCGGGCTCCTACGAGCAGTACTTC.

This chain uses TRBV7-3 with TRBJ2-1; D is uncertain. This CDR3 has 14 residues. Trimming shortened V by 5 bases and J by 4 bases, and 12 bases separated the two germline ends. Germline values: CDR1 SGHTA, CDR2 FQGTGA. The CDR3 here is CASSAQAGYNEQFF. The CDR3 bases are TGTGCCAGCAGCGCGCAGGCTGGGTACAATGAGCAGTTCTTC.

The rearrangement uses TRBV9 and TRBJ1-1; D unresolved. CDR3 length: 12 amino acids. Between the trimmed V and J ends, which lost 5 bases and 0 bases, there was a span of 5 bases. Germline lookup yields CDR1 SGDLS and CDR2 YYNGEE. CDR3 protein: CASSRVNTEAFF. CDR3 DNA sequence: TGTGCCAGCAGTAGGGTGAACACTGAAGCTTTCTTT.

This clone was counted once. The chain employs TRBV15 and TRBJ2-1, with D possibly matching TRBD2 (5 bases). Germline assignment: CDR1 LNHNV and CDR2 YYDKDF (reference sequence). The CDR3 is 14 residues long. V was trimmed by 5 bases and J by 2 bases, leaving 10 bases between them. The CDR3 sequence: CATSGSEPYNEQFF. In DNA, the CDR3 is TGTGCCACCAGCGGTAGCGAGCCCTACAATGAGCAGTTCTTC.

The rearrangement links TRBV18 to TRBJ1-1; D not resolved. Trimming pared 6 bases from V and 1 base from J, leaving 9 bases between. CDR1 and CDR2 (germline): KGHSH, LQKENI. The CDR3 has 13 amino acids. CDR3 sequence reads: CASSDSRNTEAFF. CDR3 DNA: TGTGCCAGCTCGGATTCCCGGAACACTGAAGCTTTCTTT.

The V gene is TRBV9, the J gene TRBJ2-1, with 9 bases that match TRBD2. This CDR3 has 16 residues. Germline trimming cut 4 bases from V and 3 bases from J; bases unmatched to any gene: 8. CDR1 and CDR2 (germline): SGDLS, YYNGEE. CDR3 coding DNA: TGTGCCAGCAGCCCTCCTAGCGGGGCCCTCTACAATGAGCAGTTCTTC. It is translated as CASSPPSGALYNEQFF.

This sequence joins TRBV6-6 and TRBJ2-7, with TRBD2 as a possible D gene (5 bases). The CDR3 has 14 residues. Germline CDR1 reads MNHNY; CDR2 reads SVGAGI (reference sequence). V lost 7 bases and J lost 2, with 15 bases in between. The CDR3 loop is CASTPGGSPYEQYF. CDR3 sequence (DNA): TGTGCCAGCACCCCCGGCGGGTCGCCCTACGAGCAGTACTTC.

The chain uses TRBV5-1 and TRBJ1-3; no clear D. CDR1 and CDR2 (germline): SGHRS, YFSETQ. This CDR3 is 18 amino acids long. Deletions cut 4 bases from V and 0 bases from J, with 20 bases between. CDR3 DNA sequence: TGCGCCAGCAGCCTAACTACCGGGCCTCCGCTCTCTGGAAACACCATATATTTT. This encodes CASSLTTGPPLSGNTIYF.

The rearrangement uses TRBV5-6 and TRBJ2-5; D could derive from TRBD1 or TRBD2 (5 bases each). Trimming removed 1 base from V and 5 bases from J, with 27 bases in between. Per the germline V gene, CDR1 is SGHDT and CDR2 is YYEEEE. The CDR3 length is 19 residues. The chain's CDR3 is CASSLLRDGPSGTGETQYF. CDR3 sequence (DNA): TGTGCCAGCAGCTTGCTCAGGGATGGCCCTTCGGGAACTGGGGAGACCCAGTACTTC.

The genes are TRBV5-1 and TRBJ2-2; D is uncertain. Per germline, CDR1 SGHRS and CDR2 YFSETQ. CDR3 size: 14 residues. V dropped 0 bases and J dropped 6 bases, with 9 bases sitting between them. This chain's CDR3 is CASSLATVAGELFF. CDR3 in DNA: TGCGCCAGCAGCTTGGCAACGGTAGCCGGGGAGCTGTTTTTT.

This clone has only one observation. The chain joins TRBV5-1 to TRBJ2-7; tentative D call: TRBD1 (6 bases). The V gene lost 0 bases and the J gene lost 7 bases, with 14 bases spanning the gap. There are 14 residues in the CDR3. Germline V gives CDR1 SGHRS, CDR2 YFSETQ. This CDR3 reads CASSLGQVLGEQYF. The CDR3 nucleotides read TGCGCCAGCAGCTTGGGACAGGTCCTAGGGGAGCAGTACTTC. The full variable domain, completed using reference TRBV5-1 and TRBJ2-7, is KAGVTQTPRYLIKTRGQQVTLSCSPISGHRSVSWYQQTPGQGLQFLFEYFSETQRNKGNFPGRFSGRQFSNSRSEMNVSTLELGDSALYLCASSLGQVLGEQYFGPGTRLTVT.

The chain employs TRBV27 and TRBJ2-2; D perhaps matches TRBD2 (5 bases). CDR3 size: 13 residues. Trimming removed 3 bases from V and 5 bases from J, with 7 bases in between. Germline V gives CDR1 MNHEY, CDR2 SMNVEV (reference sequence). Here the CDR3 DNA reads TGTGCCAGCAGTTTGTCGGGAACCGGGGAGCTGTTTTTT. It specifies CASSLSGTGELFF.

The chain couples TRBV6-4 to TRBJ2-7; a weak D match, TRBD1 (6 bases). Deletions cut 6 bases from V and 1 base from J, with 19 bases between. Per germline, CDR1 MRHNA and CDR2 SNTAGT. There are 16 residues in the CDR3. In nucleotides, the CDR3 is TGTGCCAGCAGCCTACAGGGACCCCCGCTTTCCTACGAGCAGTACTTC. Residues: CASSLQGPPLSYEQYF.

This chain connects TRBV19 to TRBJ1-5; D is uncertain. Germline values: CDR1 LNHDA, CDR2 SQIVND (reference sequence). With 2 bases removed from V and 2 bases from J, the gap between germline ends came to 10 bases. The CDR3 runs to 15 residues. The chain's CDR3 is CASSIHGGGNQPQHF. CDR3 nucleotide sequence: TGTGCCAGTAGTATACACGGTGGTGGCAATCAGCCCCAGCATTTT.

The chain recombines TRBV9 with TRBJ2-7; 10 bases line up with TRBD1. Germline V gene lookup returns CDR1 SGDLS and CDR2 YYNGEE. Trimming at V came to 2 bases and at J to 6 bases, leaving 11 bases not matched to a gene. There are 16 residues in the CDR3. The DNA for the CDR3 is TGTGCCAGCAGCGTCCGTTCCGGGACAGGGGTTATCGAGCAGTACTTC. It yields the protein CASSVRSGTGVIEQYF.

The rearrangement joins TRBV4-3 to TRBJ2-6, with 8 bases lining up with TRBD1. V was clipped by 3 bases and J by 0 bases; unmatched bases: 7. The CDR3 totals 18 residues. Germline lookup yields CDR1 LGHNA and CDR2 YSLEER. The DNA of the CDR3 is TGCGCCAGCAGCCAGTGGGGGACAGGCATCTCTGGGGCCAACGTCCTGACTTTC. Translation: CASSQWGTGISGANVLTF.

The rearrangement joins TRBV28 to TRBJ1-2, with TRBD1 as a possible D gene (6 bases). The CDR3 length is 12 residues. CDR1 MDHEN and CDR2 SYDVKM come from the germline V gene. V was pared by 7 bases and J by 8 bases, with 14 bases between. Here the CDR3 DNA reads TGTGCCAGCACTCTGGGGGCGCGGGGCTACACCTTC. This gives the protein CASTLGARGYTF.

Turning to this clone: The same CDR3 is also encoded by other DNA sequences in this sample. The chain carries TRBV7-8 and TRBJ1-1; D gene unclear. The CDR3 contains 13 residues. V dropped 1 base and J dropped 1 base, with 4 bases sitting between them. CDR1 is SGHVS, CDR2 FQNEAQ, per germline. CDR3 coding DNA: TGTGCCAGCAGCTTAGACAGGAACACTGAAGCTTTCTTT. Protein: CASSLDRNTEAFF.

CDR3 coding DNA: TGTGCCAGCGGGTCCCTGTCCGGGCAGTACTTC. Translated: CASGSLSGQYF. The chain carries TRBV6-5 and TRBJ2-7; D is ambiguous. Germline V gene sequence: CDR1 MNHEY, CDR2 SVGAGI. Between the trimmed V and J ends, which lost 8 bases and 9 bases, there was a span of 14 bases. The CDR3 consists of 11 residues.

The V and J genes are TRBV6-5 and TRBJ1-2, with a weak D call TRBD1 (6 bases). The germline V gene has CDR1 MNHEY and CDR2 SVGAGI. CDR3 length equals 15 residues. Trimming removed 5 bases from V and 7 bases from J, with 20 bases in between. CDR3 in DNA: TGTGCCAGCAGTAGGGGGGCATACCCGTACGCTGGCTACACCTTC. It specifies CASSRGAYPYAGYTF.

V is TRBV7-2 and J is TRBJ1-3; tentative D call: TRBD1 (6 bases). V lost 1 base to trimming and J lost 3 bases, with 13 bases between them. The germline V gene has CDR1 SGHTA and CDR2 FQGNSA. The CDR3 extends over 16 amino acids. The chain's CDR3 is CASSLGLGARGNTIYF. The CDR3 DNA reads as TGTGCCAGCAGCTTAGGGTTGGGGGCTCGTGGAAACACCATATATTTT.